The 9 T cell receptor beta chains in this list originate from one sample, sequenced in a study of blood T cell repertoires in COVID-19. The repertoire was sequenced with immunoSEQ multiplex PCR; TCRdb's copy has only in-frame clones and lacks some. This table holds just under 350,000 clones, around 83% found once. The specimen was peripheral blood. The receptors come from a man aged 30 to 39 with active or convalescent COVID-19.

The J gene is TRBJ2-5, the V gene TRBV27; the match to TRBD1 covers 10 bases. CDR3 size: 14 residues. The germline V gene encodes CDR1 MNHEY and CDR2 SMNVEV (reference sequence). Trimming at V came to 6 bases and at J to 7 bases, leaving 8 bases not matched to a gene. The CDR3 here is CASSSGQGGRTQYF. The CDR3 bases are TGTGCCAGCAGCTCCGGACAGGGGGGACGGACCCAGTACTTC.

The CDR3 nucleotides read TGTGCTAGTGGTTTGGTTCGGGAGCCCCCGACCTACTCTTTGCCTGGAAACACCATATATTTT. Its protein is CASGLVREPPTYSLPGNTIYF. This chain links TRBV12-5 with TRBJ1-3; D is ambiguous. V lost 0 bases and J lost 2, with 26 bases in between. CDR3 length: 21 residues. From germline, CDR1 is LGHNT and CDR2 FRNRAP.

Points on this clone: This could be a read error, since a much larger clone is one nucleotide away. The V call is TRBV3-1 (or the pseudogene TRBV3-2), the J call TRBJ1-6; 7 positions agree with TRBD1. This CDR3 is 14 amino acids long. Germline V gene data show CDR1 as LGHDT and CDR2 as YNNKEL (reference sequence). Losses at the gene ends were 4 bases for V and 4 bases for J; bases not matched to a gene: 1. CDR3 nucleotide sequence: TGTGCCAGCAGCCGGGACAGTTATAATTCACCCCTCCACTTT. Translated, it gives CASSRDSYNSPLHF.

The chain couples TRBV2 to TRBJ1-4; no clear D. V was cut by 7 bases and J by 7 bases, with 10 bases left in between. Germline CDR1 SNHLY, CDR2 FYNNEI. The CDR3 sequence is 12 residues long. CDR3 loop: CASKRRGEKLFF. For the CDR3, the DNA is TGTGCCAGCAAGAGGCGCGGTGAAAAACTGTTTTTT.

This chain links TRBV11-3 with TRBJ1-6, with 8 bases identical to TRBD1. Per germline, CDR1 SGHNT and CDR2 YENEEA. This CDR3 region has 15 residues. The V gene end was trimmed by 5 bases and the J gene end by 8 bases; junction bases not matched to a gene: 8. This chain's CDR3 is CASSPRTGFDSPLHF. The CDR3 region has the DNA TGTGCCAGCAGCCCCCGGACAGGGTTCGATTCACCCCTCCACTTT.

The chain combines TRBV18 with TRBJ1-6, with a tentative D call TRBD1 (5 bases). The germline CDR1 and CDR2 sequences are KGHSH and LQKENI. This CDR3 is built from 16 residues. Trimming removed 5 bases at V and 10 bases at J, with 21 bases between. The CDR3 coding sequence is TGTGCCAGCTCATCACTGGAGGGGATCCTCGGGTCACCCCTCCACTTT. It is translated as CASSSLEGILGSPLHF.

This chain links TRBV30 with TRBJ2-2; a weak D match, TRBD1 (6 bases). This CDR3 contains 14 residues. CDR1 GTSNPN and CDR2 SVGIG come from the germline V gene (reference sequence). The ends were cut back, 4 bases at V and 2 bases at J, with 11 bases in the middle. CDR3 sequence reads: CAWKGGVNTGELFF. DNA of the CDR3: TGTGCCTGGAAAGGGGGAGTTAACACCGGGGAGCTGTTTTTT.

This clone was recorded many times. The chain recombines TRBV5-1 with TRBJ2-5, with 7 bases matching TRBD2. J gave up 1 base and V 0 bases, and 3 bases lay outside the gene matches. The germline CDR1 and CDR2 sequences are SGHRS and YFSETQ. The CDR3 spans 15 residues. The CDR3 bases are TGCGCCAGCAGCTTGGCTAGCGGCCCCCAAGAGACCCAGTACTTC. Its protein product is CASSLASGPQETQYF.

This rearrangement joins TRBV24-1 to TRBJ1-2, with D tentatively TRBD1 (5 bases). This CDR3 has 15 residues. Germline CDR1 KGHDR, CDR2 SFDVKD. V gave up 5 bases and J gave up 4 bases, with 16 bases separating them. The DNA for the CDR3 is TGTGCCACCAGTGCCACGGTCGGAGGGACCTATGGCTACACCTTC. Translating it yields CATSATVGGTYGYTF.